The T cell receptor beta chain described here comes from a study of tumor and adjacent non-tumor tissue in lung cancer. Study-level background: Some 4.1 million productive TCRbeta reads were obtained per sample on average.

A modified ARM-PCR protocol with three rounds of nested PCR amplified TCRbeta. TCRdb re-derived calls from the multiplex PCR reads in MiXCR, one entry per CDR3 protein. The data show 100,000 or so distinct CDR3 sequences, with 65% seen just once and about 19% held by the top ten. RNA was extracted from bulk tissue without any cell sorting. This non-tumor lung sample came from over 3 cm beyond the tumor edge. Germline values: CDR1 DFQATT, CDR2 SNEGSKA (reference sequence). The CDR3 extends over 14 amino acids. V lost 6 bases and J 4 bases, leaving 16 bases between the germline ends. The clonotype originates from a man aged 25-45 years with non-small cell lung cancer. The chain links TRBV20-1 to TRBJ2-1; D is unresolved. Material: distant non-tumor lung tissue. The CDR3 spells CSANYWWVYNEQFF. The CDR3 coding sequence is TGCAGTGCAAATTATTGGTGGGTGTACAATGAGCAGTTCTTC.